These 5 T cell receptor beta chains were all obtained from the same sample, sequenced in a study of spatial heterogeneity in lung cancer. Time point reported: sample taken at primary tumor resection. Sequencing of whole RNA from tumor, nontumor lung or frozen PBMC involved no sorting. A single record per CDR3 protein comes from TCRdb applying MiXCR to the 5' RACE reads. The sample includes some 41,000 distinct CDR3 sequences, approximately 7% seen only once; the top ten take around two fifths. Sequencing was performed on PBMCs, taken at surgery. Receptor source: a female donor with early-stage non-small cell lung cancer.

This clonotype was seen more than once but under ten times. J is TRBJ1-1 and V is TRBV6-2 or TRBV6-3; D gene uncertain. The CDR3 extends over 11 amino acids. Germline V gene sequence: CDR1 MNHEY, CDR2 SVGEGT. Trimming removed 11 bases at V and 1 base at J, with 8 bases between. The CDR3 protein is CALPRNTEAFF. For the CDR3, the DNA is TGTGCCCTCCCGCGGAACACTGAAGCTTTCTTT.

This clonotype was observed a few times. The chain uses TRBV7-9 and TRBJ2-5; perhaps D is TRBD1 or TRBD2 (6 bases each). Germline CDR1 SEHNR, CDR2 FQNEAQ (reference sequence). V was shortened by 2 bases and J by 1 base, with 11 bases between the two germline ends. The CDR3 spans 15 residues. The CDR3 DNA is TGTGCCAGCAGCTTAAACTCGGGGGCCCAAGAGACCCAGTACTTC. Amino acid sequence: CASSLNSGAQETQYF.

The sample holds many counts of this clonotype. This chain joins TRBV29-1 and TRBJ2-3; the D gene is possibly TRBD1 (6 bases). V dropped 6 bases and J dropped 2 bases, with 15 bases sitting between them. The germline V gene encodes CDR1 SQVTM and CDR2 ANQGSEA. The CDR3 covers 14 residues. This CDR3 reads CSVDGQPYTDTQYF. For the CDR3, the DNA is TGCAGCGTCGACGGACAGCCCTACACAGATACGCAGTATTTT.

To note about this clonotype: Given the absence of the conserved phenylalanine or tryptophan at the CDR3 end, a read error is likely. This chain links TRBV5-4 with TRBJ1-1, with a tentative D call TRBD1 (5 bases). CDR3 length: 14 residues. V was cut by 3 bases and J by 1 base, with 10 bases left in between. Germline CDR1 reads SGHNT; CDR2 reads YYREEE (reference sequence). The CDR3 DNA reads TGTGCCAGCAGCTCGGGACGGGCGAACACTGAAGCTTTCTCT. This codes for CASSSGRANTEAFS.

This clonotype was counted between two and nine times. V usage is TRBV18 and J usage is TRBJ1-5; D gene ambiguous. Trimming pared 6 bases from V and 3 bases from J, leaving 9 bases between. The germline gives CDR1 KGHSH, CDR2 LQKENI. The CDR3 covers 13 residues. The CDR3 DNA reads TGTGCCAGCTCCTTAACGGACAATCAGCCCCAGCATTTT. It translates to CASSLTDNQPQHF.